The present TCR beta chain was sequenced within a study of Ad26.COV2.S vaccination and SARS-CoV-2 variants. The method was immunoSEQ multiplex PCR; TCRdb's version includes in-frame clones alone and lacks a portion of them. Among about 350,000 clones listed, just over 90% were seen once. There are a few counts of this clone. Germline V gives CDR1 SQVTM, CDR2 ANQGSEA. Trimming cost V 5 bases and J 5 bases, with 15 bases left between them. The CDR3 spans 13 residues. The starting material was peripheral blood, obtained after recovery from COVID-19. This sequence joins TRBV29-1 and TRBJ1-1, with a possible D match to TRBD1 (5 bases). This TCR came from a human donor who had recovered from COVID-19. In DNA form, the CDR3 reads TGCAGCGTTCAACGGGGACTCGAGACTGAAGCTTTCTTT. Protein product: CSVQRGLETEAFF.